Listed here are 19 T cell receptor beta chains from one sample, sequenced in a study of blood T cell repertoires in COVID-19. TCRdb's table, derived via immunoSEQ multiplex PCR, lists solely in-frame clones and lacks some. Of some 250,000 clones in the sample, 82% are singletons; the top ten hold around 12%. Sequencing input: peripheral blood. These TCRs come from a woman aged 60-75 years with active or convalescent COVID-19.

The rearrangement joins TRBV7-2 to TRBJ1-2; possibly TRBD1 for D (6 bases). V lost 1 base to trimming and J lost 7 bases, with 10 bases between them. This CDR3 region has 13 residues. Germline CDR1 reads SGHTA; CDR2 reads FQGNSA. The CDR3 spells CASSLGGTTGYTF. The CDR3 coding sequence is TGTGCCAGCAGCTTAGGAGGGACAACTGGCTACACCTTC.

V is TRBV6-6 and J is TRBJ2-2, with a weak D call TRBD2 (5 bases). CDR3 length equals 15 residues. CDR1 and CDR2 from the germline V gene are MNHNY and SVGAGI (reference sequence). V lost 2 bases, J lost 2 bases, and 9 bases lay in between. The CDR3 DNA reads TGTGCCAGCAGTTACCTAGGAGGAAACACCGGGGAGCTGTTTTTT. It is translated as CASSYLGGNTGELFF.

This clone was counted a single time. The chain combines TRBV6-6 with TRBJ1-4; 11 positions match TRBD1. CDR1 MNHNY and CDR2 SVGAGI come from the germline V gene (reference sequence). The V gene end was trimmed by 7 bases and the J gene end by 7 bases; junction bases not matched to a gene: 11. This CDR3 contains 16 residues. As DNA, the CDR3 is TGTGCCAGCACTCGGGGACAGGGGGTGACTGGTGAAAAACTGTTTTTT. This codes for CASTRGQGVTGEKLFF.

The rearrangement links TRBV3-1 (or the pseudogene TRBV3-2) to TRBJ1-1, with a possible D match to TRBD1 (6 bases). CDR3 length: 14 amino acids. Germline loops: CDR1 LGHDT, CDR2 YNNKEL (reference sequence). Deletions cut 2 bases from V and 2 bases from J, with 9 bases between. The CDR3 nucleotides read TGTGCCAGCAGCCAAATGGACAGTAACACTGAAGCTTTCTTT. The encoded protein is CASSQMDSNTEAFF.

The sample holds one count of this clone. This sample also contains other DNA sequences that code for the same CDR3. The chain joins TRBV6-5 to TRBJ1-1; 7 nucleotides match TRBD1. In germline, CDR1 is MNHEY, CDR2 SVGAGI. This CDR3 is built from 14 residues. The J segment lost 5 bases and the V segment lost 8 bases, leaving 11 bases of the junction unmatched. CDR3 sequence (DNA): TGTGCCAGCTCTCTGAACAGGGGAGCTACTGAAGCTTTCTTT. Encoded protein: CASSLNRGATEAFF.

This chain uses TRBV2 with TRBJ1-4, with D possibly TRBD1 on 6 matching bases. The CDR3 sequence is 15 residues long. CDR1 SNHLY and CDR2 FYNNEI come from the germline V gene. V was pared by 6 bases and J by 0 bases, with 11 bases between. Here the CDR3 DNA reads TGTGCCAGCAGACAGGGTCTTACAACTAATGAAAAACTGTTTTTT. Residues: CASRQGLTTNEKLFF.

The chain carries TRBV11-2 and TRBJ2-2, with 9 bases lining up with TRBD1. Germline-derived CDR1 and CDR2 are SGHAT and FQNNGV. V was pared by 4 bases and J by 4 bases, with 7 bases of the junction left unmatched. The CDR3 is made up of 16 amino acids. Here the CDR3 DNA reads TGTGCCAGCAGCTCATGGACAGGGGTGGTCACCGGGGAGCTGTTTTTT. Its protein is CASSSWTGVVTGELFF.

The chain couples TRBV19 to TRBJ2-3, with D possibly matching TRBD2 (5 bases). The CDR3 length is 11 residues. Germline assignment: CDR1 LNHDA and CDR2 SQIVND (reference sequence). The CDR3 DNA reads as TGTCCGAACCGGGGTGGGGATACGCAGTATTTT. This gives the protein CPNRGGDTQYF.

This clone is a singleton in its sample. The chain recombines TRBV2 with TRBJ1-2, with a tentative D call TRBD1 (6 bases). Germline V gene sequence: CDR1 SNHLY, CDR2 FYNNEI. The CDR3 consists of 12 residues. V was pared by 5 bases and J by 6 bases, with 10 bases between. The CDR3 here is CASSWDNDGYTF. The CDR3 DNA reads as TGTGCCAGCAGTTGGGACAACGATGGCTACACCTTC.

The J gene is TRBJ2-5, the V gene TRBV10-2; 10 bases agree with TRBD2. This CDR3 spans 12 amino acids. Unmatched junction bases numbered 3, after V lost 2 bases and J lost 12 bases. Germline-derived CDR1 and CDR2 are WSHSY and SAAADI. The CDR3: CASSEDSGGKYF. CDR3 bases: TGCGCCAGCAGTGAGGATAGCGGGGGGAAGTACTTC.

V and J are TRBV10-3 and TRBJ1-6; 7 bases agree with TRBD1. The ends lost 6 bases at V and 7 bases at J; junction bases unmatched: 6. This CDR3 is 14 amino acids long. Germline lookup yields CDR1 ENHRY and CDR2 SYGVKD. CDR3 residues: CAIRRDSRNSPLHF. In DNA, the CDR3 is TGTGCCATCAGGCGGGACAGTCGGAATTCACCCCTCCACTTT.

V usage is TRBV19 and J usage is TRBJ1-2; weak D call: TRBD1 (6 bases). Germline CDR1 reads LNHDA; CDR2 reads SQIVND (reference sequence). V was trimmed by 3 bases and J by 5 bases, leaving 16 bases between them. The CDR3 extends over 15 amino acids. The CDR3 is CASSMGIRQGYGYTF. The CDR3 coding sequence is TGTGCCAGTAGTATGGGAATACGGCAGGGGTATGGCTACACCTTC.

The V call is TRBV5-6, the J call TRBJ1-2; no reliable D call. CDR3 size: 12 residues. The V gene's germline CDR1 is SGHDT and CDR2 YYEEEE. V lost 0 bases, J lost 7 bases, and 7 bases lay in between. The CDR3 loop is CASSLVEGGYTF. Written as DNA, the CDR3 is TGTGCCAGCAGCTTGGTGGAGGGTGGCTACACCTTC.

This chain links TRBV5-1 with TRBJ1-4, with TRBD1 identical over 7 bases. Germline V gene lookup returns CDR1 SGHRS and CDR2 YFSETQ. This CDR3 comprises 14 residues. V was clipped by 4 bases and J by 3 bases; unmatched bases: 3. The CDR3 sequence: CASSVTGSNEKLFF. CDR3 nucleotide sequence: TGCGCCAGCAGCGTGACAGGGTCTAATGAAAAACTGTTTTTT.

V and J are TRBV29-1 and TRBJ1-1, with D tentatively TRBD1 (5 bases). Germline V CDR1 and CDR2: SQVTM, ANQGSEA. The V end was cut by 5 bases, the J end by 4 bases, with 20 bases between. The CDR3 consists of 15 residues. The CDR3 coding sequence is TGCAGCGTTTCCTCCCGACAGACCTCGTTCACTGAAGCTTTCTTT. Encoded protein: CSVSSRQTSFTEAFF.

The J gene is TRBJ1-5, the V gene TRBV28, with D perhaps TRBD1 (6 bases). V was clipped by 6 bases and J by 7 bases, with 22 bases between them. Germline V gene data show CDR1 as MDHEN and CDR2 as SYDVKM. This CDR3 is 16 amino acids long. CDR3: CASRQFSGVPRQPQHF. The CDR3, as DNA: TGTGCCAGCAGGCAATTTTCAGGGGTCCCTCGGCAGCCCCAGCATTTT.

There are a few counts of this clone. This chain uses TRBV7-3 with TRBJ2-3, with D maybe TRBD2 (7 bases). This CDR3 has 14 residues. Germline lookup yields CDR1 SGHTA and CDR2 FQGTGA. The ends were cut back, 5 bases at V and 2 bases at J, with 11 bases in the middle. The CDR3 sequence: CASSRGAVTDTQYF. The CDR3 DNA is TGTGCCAGCAGCCGGGGGGCGGTCACAGATACGCAGTATTTT.

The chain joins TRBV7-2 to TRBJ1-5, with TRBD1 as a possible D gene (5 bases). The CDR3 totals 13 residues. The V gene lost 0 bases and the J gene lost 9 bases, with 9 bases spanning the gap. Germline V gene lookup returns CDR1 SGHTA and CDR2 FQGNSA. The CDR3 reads CASSLAKRGPQHF. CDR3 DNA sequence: TGTGCCAGCAGCTTAGCGAAAAGGGGGCCCCAGCATTTT. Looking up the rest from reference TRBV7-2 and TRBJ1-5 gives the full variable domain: GAGVSQSPSNKVTEKGKDVELRCDPISGHTALYWYRQSLGQGLEFLIYFQGNSAPDKSGLPSDRFSAERTGGSVSTLTIQRTQQEDSAVYLCASSLAKRGPQHFGDGTRLSIL.

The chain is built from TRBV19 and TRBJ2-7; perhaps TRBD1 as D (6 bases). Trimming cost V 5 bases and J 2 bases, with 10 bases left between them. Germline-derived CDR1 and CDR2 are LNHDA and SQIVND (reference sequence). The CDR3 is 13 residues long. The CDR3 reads CASSLQGTYEQYF. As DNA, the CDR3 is TGTGCCAGTAGTCTACAGGGTACCTACGAGCAGTACTTC. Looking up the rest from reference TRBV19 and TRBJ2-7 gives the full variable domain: DGGITQSPKYLFRKEGQNVTLSCEQNLNHDAMYWYRQDPGQGLRLIYYSQIVNDFQKGDIAEGYSVSREKKESFPLTVTSAQKNPTAFYLCASSLQGTYEQYFGPGTRLTVT.